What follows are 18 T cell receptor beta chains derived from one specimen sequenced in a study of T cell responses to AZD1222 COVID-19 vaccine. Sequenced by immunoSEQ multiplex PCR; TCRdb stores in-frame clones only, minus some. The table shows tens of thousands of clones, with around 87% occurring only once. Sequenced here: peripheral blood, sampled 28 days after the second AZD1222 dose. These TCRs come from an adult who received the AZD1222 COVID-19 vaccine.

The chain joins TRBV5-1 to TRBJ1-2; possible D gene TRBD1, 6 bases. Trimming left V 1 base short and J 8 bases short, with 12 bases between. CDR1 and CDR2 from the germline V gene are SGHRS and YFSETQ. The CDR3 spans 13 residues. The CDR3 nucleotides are TGCGCCAGCAGCTTGTCTTACGGGGGCGGCTACACCTTC. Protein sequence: CASSLSYGGGYTF.

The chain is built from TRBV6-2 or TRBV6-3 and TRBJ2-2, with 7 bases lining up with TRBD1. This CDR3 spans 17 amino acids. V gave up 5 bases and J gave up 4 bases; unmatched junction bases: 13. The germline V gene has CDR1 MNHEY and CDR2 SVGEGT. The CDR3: CASSNQRGPGGTGELFF. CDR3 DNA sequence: TGTGCCAGCAGTAACCAACGGGGCCCAGGGGGCACCGGGGAGCTGTTTTTT.

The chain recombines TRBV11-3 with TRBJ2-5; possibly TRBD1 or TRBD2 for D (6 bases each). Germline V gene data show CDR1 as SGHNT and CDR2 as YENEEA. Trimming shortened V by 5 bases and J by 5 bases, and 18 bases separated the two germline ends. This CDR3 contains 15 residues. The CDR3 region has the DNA TGTGCCAGCAGCCCCCGGTCCGGGGGCCTGGAGACCCAGTACTTC. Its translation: CASSPRSGGLETQYF.

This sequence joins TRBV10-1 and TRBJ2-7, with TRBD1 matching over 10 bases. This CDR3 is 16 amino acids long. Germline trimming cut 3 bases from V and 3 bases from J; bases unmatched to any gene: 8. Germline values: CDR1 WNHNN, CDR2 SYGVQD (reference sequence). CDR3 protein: CASSDTGTGVIYEQYF. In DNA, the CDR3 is TGCGCCAGCAGTGACACCGGGACAGGGGTTATCTACGAGCAGTACTTC.

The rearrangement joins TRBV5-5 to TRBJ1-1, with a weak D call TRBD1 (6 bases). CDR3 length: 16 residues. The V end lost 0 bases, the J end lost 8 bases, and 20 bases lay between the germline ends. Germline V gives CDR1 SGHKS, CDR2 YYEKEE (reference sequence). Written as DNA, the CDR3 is TGTGCCAGCAGCTTGGGCCCTGGGGGACACAAGTACGAAGCTTTCTTT. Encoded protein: CASSLGPGGHKYEAFF.

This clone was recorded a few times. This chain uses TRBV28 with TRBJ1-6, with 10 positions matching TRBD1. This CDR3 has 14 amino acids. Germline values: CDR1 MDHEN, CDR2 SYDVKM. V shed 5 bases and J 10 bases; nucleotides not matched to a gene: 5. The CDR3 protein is CASSPGTGDSPLHF. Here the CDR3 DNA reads TGTGCCAGCAGTCCCGGGACAGGGGACTCACCCCTCCACTTT.

CDR3 in amino acids: CASVTSGGYNEQFF. The DNA for the CDR3 is TGTGCCAGCGTGACTAGCGGGGGGTACAATGAGCAGTTCTTC. V usage is TRBV6-5 and J usage is TRBJ2-1; TRBD2 aligns across 13 bases. Germline trimming cut 8 bases from V and 4 bases from J; bases unmatched to any gene: 2. This CDR3 is built from 14 residues. The germline CDR1 and CDR2 sequences are MNHEY and SVGAGI.

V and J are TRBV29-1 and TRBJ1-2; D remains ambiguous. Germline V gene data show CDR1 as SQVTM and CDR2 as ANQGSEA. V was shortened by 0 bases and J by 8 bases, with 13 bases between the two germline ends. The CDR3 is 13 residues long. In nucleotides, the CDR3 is TGCAGCGTTGAAGAAATGGGATTGAGCGGCTACACCTTC. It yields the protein CSVEEMGLSGYTF.

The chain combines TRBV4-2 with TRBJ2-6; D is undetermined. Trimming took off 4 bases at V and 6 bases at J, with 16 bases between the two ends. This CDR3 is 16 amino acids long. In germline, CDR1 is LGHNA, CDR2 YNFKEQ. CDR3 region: CASSLPGSSEANVLTF. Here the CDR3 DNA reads TGTGCCAGCAGCCTGCCAGGTAGTAGTGAGGCCAACGTCCTGACTTTC.

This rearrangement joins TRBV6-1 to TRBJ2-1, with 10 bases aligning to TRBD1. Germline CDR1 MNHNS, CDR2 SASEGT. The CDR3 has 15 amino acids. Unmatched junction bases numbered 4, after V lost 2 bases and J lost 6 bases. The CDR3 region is CASSERRTGGNEQFF. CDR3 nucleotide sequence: TGTGCCAGCAGTGAAAGGAGGACAGGGGGCAATGAGCAGTTCTTC.

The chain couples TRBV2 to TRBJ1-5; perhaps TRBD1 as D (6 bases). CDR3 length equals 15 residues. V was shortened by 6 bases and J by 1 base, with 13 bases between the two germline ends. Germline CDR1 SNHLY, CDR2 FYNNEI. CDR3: CASSAGTQSNQPQHF. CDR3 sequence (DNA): TGTGCCAGCAGCGCCGGGACACAGAGCAATCAGCCCCAGCATTTT.

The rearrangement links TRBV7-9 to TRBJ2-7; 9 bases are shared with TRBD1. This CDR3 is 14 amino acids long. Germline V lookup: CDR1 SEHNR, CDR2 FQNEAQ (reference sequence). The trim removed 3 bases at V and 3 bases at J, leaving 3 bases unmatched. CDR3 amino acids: CASSFGDRVYEQYF. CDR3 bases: TGTGCCAGCAGCTTTGGGGACAGGGTCTACGAGCAGTACTTC.

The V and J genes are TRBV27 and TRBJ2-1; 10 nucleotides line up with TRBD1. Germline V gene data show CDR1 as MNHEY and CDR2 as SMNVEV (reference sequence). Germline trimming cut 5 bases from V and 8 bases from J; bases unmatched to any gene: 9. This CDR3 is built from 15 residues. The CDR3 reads CASSVRQGANDEQFF. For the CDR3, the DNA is TGTGCCAGCAGTGTAAGACAGGGGGCGAACGATGAGCAGTTCTTC.

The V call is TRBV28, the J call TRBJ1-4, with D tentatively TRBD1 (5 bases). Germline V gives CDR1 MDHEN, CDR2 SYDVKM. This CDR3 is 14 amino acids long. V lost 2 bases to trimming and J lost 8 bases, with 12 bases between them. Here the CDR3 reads CASSLMGGWEKLFF. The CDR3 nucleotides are TGTGCCAGCAGTTTAATGGGGGGGTGGGAAAAACTGTTTTTT.

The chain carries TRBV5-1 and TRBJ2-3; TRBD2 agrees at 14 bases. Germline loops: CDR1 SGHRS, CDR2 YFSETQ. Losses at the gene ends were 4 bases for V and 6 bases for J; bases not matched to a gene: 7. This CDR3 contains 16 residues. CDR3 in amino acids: CASSATTSGGADTQYF. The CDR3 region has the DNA TGCGCCAGCAGCGCCACGACTAGCGGGGGGGCGGATACGCAGTATTTT. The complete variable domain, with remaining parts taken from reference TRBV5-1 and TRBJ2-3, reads KAGVTQTPRYLIKTRGQQVTLSCSPISGHRSVSWYQQTPGQGLQFLFEYFSETQRNKGNFPGRFSGRQFSNSRSEMNVSTLELGDSALYLCASSATTSGGADTQYFGPGTRLTVL.

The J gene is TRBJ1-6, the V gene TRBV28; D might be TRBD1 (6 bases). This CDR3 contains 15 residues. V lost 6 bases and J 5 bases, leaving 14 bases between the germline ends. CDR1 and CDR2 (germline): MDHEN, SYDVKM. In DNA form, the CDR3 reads TGTGCCAGCAGGGATCAGGGGAGGGATAATTCACCCCTCCACTTT. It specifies CASRDQGRDNSPLHF.

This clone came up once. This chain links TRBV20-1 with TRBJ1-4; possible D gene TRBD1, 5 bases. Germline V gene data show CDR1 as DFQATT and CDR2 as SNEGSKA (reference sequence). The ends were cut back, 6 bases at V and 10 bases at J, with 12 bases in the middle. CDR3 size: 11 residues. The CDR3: CSAQRGGKLFF. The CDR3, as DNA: TGCAGTGCCCAGCGTGGGGGAAAACTGTTTTTT.

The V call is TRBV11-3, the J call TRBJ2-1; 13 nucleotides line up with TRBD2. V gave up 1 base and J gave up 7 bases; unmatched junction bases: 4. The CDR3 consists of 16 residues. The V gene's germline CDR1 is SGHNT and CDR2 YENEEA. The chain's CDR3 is CASSLGTSGGFNEQFF. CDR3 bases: TGTGCCAGCAGCTTAGGGACTAGCGGGGGATTTAATGAGCAGTTCTTC. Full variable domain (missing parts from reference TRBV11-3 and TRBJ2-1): EAGVVQSPRYKIIEKKQPVAFWCNPISGHNTLYWYLQNLGQGPELLIRYENEEAVDDSQLPKDRFSAERLKGVDSTLKIQPAELGDSAVYLCASSLGTSGGFNEQFFGPGTRLTVL.